This T cell receptor (beta chain) was identified in a study of neurological immune-mediated disorders. Study context: Multiple sclerosis patients (n ≈ 34) included approximately 30 with relapsing-remitting and 3 with secondary progressive disease.

This CDR3 spans 13 amino acids. Germline-derived CDR1 and CDR2 are SGHDT and YYEEEE. Findings of the study overall: None of the features examined (clinical or MRI) was associated with the multiple sclerosis repertoire cluster.

The unsorted libraries originated from 2 million PBMCs that had been stored at -80 C. Over 170 million TCR-beta sequences from 15-18 subjects came out of each sequencing run. TCRdb reprocessed the 5' RACE reads via MiXCR and lists one record per CDR3 protein. In the table there are some 65,000 distinct CDR3 sequences, 4.1% of which are singletons. This clonotype was counted many times. The antigen is not known. The junction and the germline gene differ at one end; a read error may be behind it. The chain employs TRBV5-6 and TRBJ1-6; D unclear. The sequenced sample was PBMCs. The sequence was collected from a man aged 50 to 60 with multiple sclerosis. As DNA, the CDR3 is TGTGCCAGCAGCGCCTTGGGGAATTCACCCCTCAACTTT. Its translation: CASSALGNSPLNF.